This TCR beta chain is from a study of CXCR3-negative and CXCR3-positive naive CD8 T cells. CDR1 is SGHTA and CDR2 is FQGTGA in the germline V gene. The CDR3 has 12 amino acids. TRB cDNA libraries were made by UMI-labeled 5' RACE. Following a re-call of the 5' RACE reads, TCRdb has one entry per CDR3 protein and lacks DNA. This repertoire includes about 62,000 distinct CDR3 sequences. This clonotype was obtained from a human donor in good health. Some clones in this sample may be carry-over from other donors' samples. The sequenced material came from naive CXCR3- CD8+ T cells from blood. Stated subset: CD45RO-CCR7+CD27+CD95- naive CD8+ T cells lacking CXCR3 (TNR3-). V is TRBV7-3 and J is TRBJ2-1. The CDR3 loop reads CASSLTGNEQFF.